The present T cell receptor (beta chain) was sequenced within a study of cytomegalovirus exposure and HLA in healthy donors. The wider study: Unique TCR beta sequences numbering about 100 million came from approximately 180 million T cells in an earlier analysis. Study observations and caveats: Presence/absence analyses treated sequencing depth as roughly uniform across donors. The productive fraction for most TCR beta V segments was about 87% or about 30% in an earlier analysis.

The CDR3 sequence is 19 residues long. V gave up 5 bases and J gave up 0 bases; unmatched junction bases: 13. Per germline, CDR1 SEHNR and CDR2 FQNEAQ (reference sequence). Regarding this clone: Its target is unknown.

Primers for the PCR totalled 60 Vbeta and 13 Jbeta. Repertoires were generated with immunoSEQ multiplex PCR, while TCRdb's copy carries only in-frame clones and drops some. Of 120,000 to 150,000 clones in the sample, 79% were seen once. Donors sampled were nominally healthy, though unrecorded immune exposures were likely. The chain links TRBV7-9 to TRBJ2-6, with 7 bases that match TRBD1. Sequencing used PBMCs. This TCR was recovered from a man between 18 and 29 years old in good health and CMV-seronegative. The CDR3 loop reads CASSLRGQVTSSGANVLTF. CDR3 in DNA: TGTGCCAGCAGCCTCCGTGGACAGGTGACGTCCTCTGGGGCCAACGTCCTGACTTTC.